The entry that follows covers one TCR beta chain sequence. Antigen specificity is unknown. The data belong to a study of T cells in localized non-small cell lung cancer. Findings of the study overall: Maximal T cell clonality occurred in uninvolved adjacent lung, with tumor ranking below it. Across samples, adjacent lung featured a median around 60 of the top 100 tumor clones. Blood T cell density predicted longer survival; adjacent-lung clonality, shorter. Since sequencing was restricted to only one region of the tumor, intratumor heterogeneity remains a possibility.

The CDR3 runs 14 residues. With 5 bases clipped from V and 4 bases from J, the junction kept 6 bases outside the gene matches. Germline CDR1 reads MNHEY; CDR2 reads SMNVEV (reference sequence). Sequencing was performed with immunoSEQ multiplex PCR; in TCRdb, only in-frame clones are kept and a portion is missing. Of roughly 11,000 clones detected, over 75% appear once; the ten largest clones hold approximately 22%. The receptor's source is a male donor at least 60 years old with stage I lung adenocarcinoma. This rearrangement joins TRBV27 to TRBJ1-2; 8 positions match TRBD1. The sample here was peripheral blood, taken before any cancer treatment. The DNA of the CDR3 is TGTGCCAGCAGTGCCATTGACAGGGGCTATGGCTACACCTTC. This gives the protein CASSAIDRGYGYTF.